The 9 T cell receptor beta chains given below trace back to one sample, sequenced in a study of cytomegalovirus exposure and HLA in healthy donors. Vbeta (60) and Jbeta (13) primers were used in the PCR. The repertoire was sequenced with immunoSEQ multiplex PCR; TCRdb's copy has only in-frame clones and lacks some. The sample has more than 90,000 clones, around 80% seen once. Specimen: PBMCs. Receptors were obtained from a human donor in good health.

The CDR3 region has the DNA TGCAGCGCCGGTTATCACACAGATACGCAGTATTTT. Amino acids: CSAGYHTDTQYF. The chain links TRBV29-1 to TRBJ2-3; D unresolved. Trimming cost V 7 bases and J 2 bases, with 10 bases left between them. The CDR3 totals 12 residues. CDR1 and CDR2 (germline): SQVTM, ANQGSEA.

As DNA, the CDR3 is TGTGCCAGCAGTTTAACGGGTGGATTGATCAGCCCGGAGACCCAGTACTTC. Translated: CASSLTGGLISPETQYF. V and J are TRBV27 and TRBJ2-5; D not certain. The germline V gene encodes CDR1 MNHEY and CDR2 SMNVEV (reference sequence). The CDR3 has 17 residues. The V and J ends lost 2 bases and 5 bases respectively, with 21 bases between them.

The V gene is TRBV5-6, the J gene TRBJ2-1; maybe TRBD1 (6 bases). V lost 0 bases and J lost 3, with 13 bases in between. The germline V gene encodes CDR1 SGHDT and CDR2 YYEEEE. CDR3 length equals 16 residues. The CDR3 sequence is CASSLAPGQNYNEQFF. The CDR3 bases are TGTGCCAGCAGCTTGGCACCGGGACAAAACTACAATGAGCAGTTCTTC.

This chain links TRBV12-5 with TRBJ2-1; perhaps TRBD2 as D (7 bases). The germline V gene has CDR1 LGHNT and CDR2 FRNRAP. The CDR3 covers 16 residues. V lost 6 bases and J 16 bases, leaving 31 bases between the germline ends. The CDR3 reads CASGPTFRGRATSVFF. DNA of the CDR3: TGTGCTAGTGGACCTACCTTTAGGGGGAGGGCCACTTCCGTTTTCTTC.

The J gene is TRBJ1-1, the V gene TRBV10-1; TRBD1 agrees at 8 bases. Germline CDR1 is WNHNN and CDR2 is SYGVQD (reference sequence). J was trimmed by 10 bases and V by 6 bases; bases with no gene match: 16. The CDR3 covers 15 residues. The CDR3 is CASSQPGQEALGAFF. CDR3 coding DNA: TGCGCCAGCAGCCAACCGGGACAGGAGGCTTTGGGAGCTTTCTTT.

The J gene is TRBJ2-7, the V gene TRBV6-5, with a tentative D call TRBD1 (6 bases). CDR1 and CDR2 from the germline V gene are MNHEY and SVGAGI. V was trimmed by 8 bases and J by 0 bases, leaving 14 bases between them. This CDR3 has 14 amino acids. The DNA for the CDR3 is TGTGCCAGCCGGAGAACAGGGAGCTCCTACGAGCAGTACTTC. Protein product: CASRRTGSSYEQYF.

This clone was seen just once. CDR3 protein: CASSSRQSAAEAFF. CDR3 nucleotides: TGTGCCAGCAGCTCTAGACAGAGTGCGGCTGAAGCTTTCTTT. This chain joins TRBV7-6 and TRBJ1-1; possible D gene TRBD1, 5 bases. Per germline, CDR1 SGHVS and CDR2 FNYEAQ. This CDR3 is built from 14 residues. V was clipped by 4 bases and J by 6 bases, with 15 bases between them. The entire variable domain, with the rest obtained from reference TRBV7-6 and TRBJ1-1, is as follows: GAGVSQSPRYKVTKRGQDVALRCDPISGHVSLYWYRQALGQGPEFLTYFNYEAQQDKSGLPNDRFSAERPEGSISTLTIQRTEQRDSAMYRCASSSRQSAAEAFFGQGTRLTVV.

The chain has TRBV10-2 and TRBJ1-1; 7 bases are a match to TRBD1. Trimming removed 2 bases from V and 0 bases from J; junction bases left unmatched: 9. CDR3 length: 17 residues. CDR1 and CDR2 from the germline V gene are WSHSY and SAAADI. The CDR3 protein is CASSEGLDRPMNTEAFF. The CDR3 DNA reads as TGCGCCAGCAGTGAGGGACTGGACAGGCCAATGAACACTGAAGCTTTCTTT.

The chain uses TRBV2 and TRBJ2-2; 11 bases are a match to TRBD2. Germline-derived CDR1 and CDR2 are SNHLY and FYNNEI. The CDR3 has 19 amino acids. V shed 5 bases, J shed 2 bases, and the junction held 13 bases outside the gene matches. The chain's CDR3 is CASSSPGTSGAVNTGELFF. The CDR3 nucleotides are TGTGCCAGCAGTTCCCCCGGGACTAGCGGAGCAGTAAACACCGGGGAGCTGTTTTTT.